These T cell receptor beta chains were read from a single sample in a study of blood T cell repertoires in COVID-19. The protocol was immunoSEQ multiplex PCR, while the TCRdb copy is restricted to in-frame clones and leaves out a portion. The sample records 350,000 to 450,000 clones, 80% to 95% being singletons. The sample comprised PBMCs or T cells enriched from blood (not recorded which). These receptors were collected from a woman in her forties who had been exposed to COVID-19. Both conserved end residues are part of each CDR3. D genes are given only for firm matches. Expanded clones get a size class; other rows say once, few or many, or leave the size out.

TRBV5-1	.	TRBD1	TRBJ1-2	TGCGCCAGCAGCCATACAGGGGCTGAGGGCTACACCTTC	CASSHTGAEGYTF
TRBV19	.	.	TRBJ1-4	TGTGCCAGTAGTACTCCACAGGGCGCCAATGAAAAACTGTTTTTT	CASSTPQGANEKLFF
TRBV24-1	.	.	TRBJ1-2	TGTGCCACCAGTCCTCCCGGGGGTGGCTACACCTTC	CATSPPGGGYTF
TRBV7-2	.	.	TRBJ2-7	TGTGCCAGCAGCTTAGATAAGGGGCGGTCCTACGAGCAGTACTTC	CASSLDKGRSYEQYF
TRBV18	.	TRBD2	TRBJ2-7	TGTGCCAGCTCTCTCGGGACTAGTCCGTCCGAGCAGTACTTC	CASSLGTSPSEQYF
TRBV2	.	.	TRBJ2-1	TGTGCCAGCAGTGAAAGGCGGCTCTCCTACAATGAGCAGTTCTTC	CASSERRLSYNEQFF
TRBV2	.	TRBD1	TRBJ1-4	TGTGCCAGCACTCTTACGGGACAGGGAGGCGGGGAAAAACTGTTTTTT	CASTLTGQGGGEKLFF
TRBV27	.	TRBD2	TRBJ2-3	TGTGCCAGCAGTCAGTCTAGCGGGGGTTATACGCAGTATTTT	CASSQSSGGYTQYF
TRBV19	.	.	TRBJ1-2	TGTGCCAGTACCTCGGGGGTGAGGGTGTTCTATGGCTACACCTTC	CASTSGVRVFYGYTF
TRBV7-3	.	.	TRBJ1-2	TGTGCCAGCAGCCCCGACAGCAACTATGGCTACACCTTC	CASSPDSNYGYTF
TRBV30	.	.	TRBJ1-2	TGTGCCTGGAGTGTAAGGACAGCCGTACGAGGCTACACCTTC	CAWSVRTAVRGYTF
TRBV11-2	.	TRBD1	TRBJ1-1	TGTGCCAGCAGCTCGGAGACAGGGCAGCACGCTGAAGCTTTCTTT	CASSSETGQHAEAFF
TRBV11-2	.	.	TRBJ1-1	TGTGCCAGCAGCTTATGGGTTCGGGCTGAAGCTTTCTTT	CASSLWVRAEAFF
TRBV29-1	.	.	TRBJ1-2	TGCAGCGTGCCTCAGGGGAATAACTATGGCTACACCTTC	CSVPQGNNYGYTF
TRBV7-6	.	.	TRBJ2-3	TGTGCCAGCAGCTTAGGGACGGGGAAAAGCACAGATACGCAGTATTTT	CASSLGTGKSTDTQYF
TRBV27	few	.	TRBJ2-1	TGTGCCAGCAGTGCCACCGGGACATTTGGGCAGTTCTTC	CASSATGTFGQFF
TRBV9	.	TRBD1	TRBJ1-2	TGTGCCAGCAGCGAGGGACAGGGCCCCTATGGCTACACCTTC	CASSEGQGPYGYTF
TRBV18	few	TRBD2	TRBJ2-7	TGTGCCAGCTCAAGGACTAGCAACGAGCAGTACTTC	CASSRTSNEQYF
TRBV11-1	.	TRBD1	TRBJ1-1	TGTGCCAGCAGCAGGGACAGGAACACTGAAGCTTTCTTT	CASSRDRNTEAFF
TRBV30	.	.	TRBJ1-1	TGTGCCTGGAGTTCCAGGAACACTGAAGCTTTCTTT	CAWSSRNTEAFF
TRBV28	.	TRBD2	TRBJ2-7	TGTGCCAGCAGGTCTAGCGGGAATTACGAGCAGTACTTC	CASRSSGNYEQYF
TRBV27	.	.	TRBJ1-1	TGTGCCAGCAGTTTATCCCGGGACACCCGAAGGATGAACACTGAAGCTTTCTTT	CASSLSRDTRRMNTEAFF
TRBV5-1	.	TRBD2	TRBJ2-7	TGCGCCAGCAGCTTGACTAGCGGGGGCTCCTACGAGCAGTACTTC	CASSLTSGGSYEQYF
TRBV6-5	once	.	TRBJ2-5	TGTGCCAGCAGATCGGGGACTGTGGAAGAGACCCAGTACTTC	CASRSGTVEETQYF
TRBV7-3	.	.	TRBJ2-2	TGTGCCAGCAGCCGGAGCACCGGGGAGCTGTTTTTT	CASSRSTGELFF